The next 20 T cell receptor beta chains were all read from a single sample in a study of blood T cells in healthy people across ages (dated by TCRdb to between 2014 and 2017). The library was made by 5' RACE. Instrument used: Illumina HiSeq 2500. A second PCR of about 7 to 12 cycles was run with a J-beta primer mix and a sample-barcoded 5' primer. Using fastp trimming at Q25 and MiXCR clonotype assembly, TCRdb reanalyzed the public sequencing data and kept in-frame beta chains. Merged by CDR3 protein, the rows form single entries marked with the most common genes and DNA. The table for this sample lists more than 800,000 distinct CDR3 sequences; more than 25% of them were counted only once. The ten largest clones represent 15% to 20% of the sample. Sequenced: blood. The receptors were sampled from a woman aged 80 or over in good health.

This rearrangement joins TRBV29-1 to TRBJ1-1, with D perhaps TRBD1 (5 bases). This CDR3 has 12 amino acids. V lost 8 bases and J lost 1, with 11 bases in between. In germline, CDR1 is SQVTM, CDR2 ANQGSEA. Here the CDR3 reads CSTPGRNTEAFF. CDR3 in DNA: TGCAGCACCCCGGGACGGAACACTGAAGCTTTCTTT.

This clonotype was seen at least ten times. This chain connects TRBV12-3 or TRBV12-4 to TRBJ2-3; unclear D gene. The V and J ends lost 3 bases and 6 bases respectively, with 13 bases between them. The CDR3 has 14 residues. CDR3 nucleotide sequence: TGTGCCAGCAGTTTTCGGCTAGAGTACGATACGCAGTATTTT. Protein: CASSFRLEYDTQYF.

This clonotype was detected a few times. The chain recombines TRBV20-1 with TRBJ1-5, with 9 nucleotides matching TRBD1. CDR1 is DFQATT and CDR2 is SNEGSKA in the germline V gene (reference sequence). Trimming removed 6 bases from V and 6 bases from J; junction bases left unmatched: 12. This CDR3 is 15 amino acids long. CDR3 region: CSAKALGQGGQPQHF. For the CDR3, the DNA is TGCAGTGCGAAGGCCCTGGGACAGGGAGGTCAGCCCCAGCATTTT.

V is TRBV15 and J is TRBJ2-3, with no clear D. V dropped 2 bases and J dropped 4 bases, with 4 bases sitting between them. Germline CDR1 is LNHNV and CDR2 is YYDKDF (reference sequence). The CDR3 length is 12 residues. As DNA, the CDR3 is TGTGCCACCAGCAGATCTTCAGATACGCAGTATTTT. It encodes CATSRSSDTQYF. Supplemented by reference TRBV15 and TRBJ2-3, the full variable domain reads DAMVIQNPRYQVTQFGKPVTLSCSQTLNHNVMYWYQQKSSQAPKLLFHYYDKDFNNEADTPDNFQSRRPNTSFCFLDIRSPGLGDTAMYLCATSRSSDTQYFGPGTRLTVL.

This clonotype was found many times. This chain links TRBV29-1 with TRBJ1-2; 11 nucleotides line up with TRBD1. This CDR3 is 13 amino acids long. Germline assignment: CDR1 SQVTM and CDR2 ANQGSEA. V was clipped by 6 bases and J by 3 bases; unmatched bases: 3. The CDR3 DNA sequence: TGCAGCGTAGGACAGGGGGCGGACTATGGCTACACCTTC. This encodes CSVGQGADYGYTF.

This clonotype has just a few counts. The V and J genes are TRBV5-1 and TRBJ2-2, with D unclear. V shed 2 bases and J shed 5 bases, with 13 bases lying between them. Germline V gives CDR1 SGHRS, CDR2 YFSETQ. This CDR3 is 15 amino acids long. CDR3 DNA sequence: TGCGCCAGCAGCTTACAAATTGTGGGGACCGGGGAGCTGTTTTTT. Translation: CASSLQIVGTGELFF.

The chain joins TRBV30 to TRBJ1-5; no reliable D call. The CDR3 length is 13 residues. The V and J ends lost 0 bases and 7 bases respectively, with 10 bases between them. The germline V gene has CDR1 GTSNPN and CDR2 SVGIG (reference sequence). The chain's CDR3 is CAWSVEGPQPQHF. Here the CDR3 DNA reads TGTGCCTGGAGTGTTGAAGGACCACAGCCCCAGCATTTT.

This clonotype was seen a handful of times. It may be a read error: a sequence one base away is much more abundant. The CDR3 DNA is TGTGCCGGCAGTCACCTCGAGACAGGGCCCTCCTACAATGAGCAGTTCTTC. Amino acid sequence: CAGSHLETGPSYNEQFF. V gene TRBV6-6 combines with J gene TRBJ2-1; 7 bases match TRBD1. Germline-derived CDR1 and CDR2 are MNHNY and SVGAGI (reference sequence). CDR3 length: 17 amino acids.

This clonotype was counted a few times. This CDR3 is CASSSPGSATMNTEAFF. The CDR3 nucleotides read TGTGCCAGCAGCTCCCCGGGCAGCGCCACAATGAACACTGAAGCTTTCTTT. The J gene is TRBJ1-1, the V gene TRBV7-9; no clear D. The ends were cut back, 4 bases at V and 0 bases at J, with 18 bases in the middle. The CDR3 consists of 17 residues. Germline assignment: CDR1 SEHNR and CDR2 FQNEAQ (reference sequence).

The table lists this clonotype with many counts. The limits of the CDR3 on the DNA are not certain, so only TCRdb's listed CDR3 is given. The J gene is TRBJ1-2, the V gene TRBV6-1; the table calls TRBD1, which could not be checked here. CDR1 and CDR2 (germline): MNHNS, SASEGT. The CDR3 length is 14 residues, termini included. The CDR3 sequence is CASILDRGRDGYTF.

This clonotype was seen many times. At one end, the junction sequence differs from germline, possibly due to a read error. The chain couples TRBV6-2 or TRBV6-3 to TRBJ2-3; tentative D call: TRBD1 (5 bases). Germline CDR1 is MNHEY and CDR2 is SVGEGT. This CDR3 is built from 15 residues. The CDR3 is CASSSTGLSTDAQYF. For the CDR3, the DNA is TGTGCCAGCAGTTCCACAGGTCTCAGCACAGATGCGCAGTATTTT.

As for this clonotype: A much bigger clone sits one base away, suggesting this may be a read error. The chain couples TRBV4-1 to TRBJ2-3, with 15 bases identical to TRBD2. CDR1 MGHRA and CDR2 YSYEKL come from the germline V gene. The CDR3 loop spans 17 amino acids. CDR3 in amino acids: CTSSHLGLAGGSNTQYF. In nucleotides, the CDR3 is TGCACCAGCAGCCATCTGGGACTAGCGGGGGGATCGAATACGCAGTATTTT.

With regard to this clonotype: Being one base from a much bigger clone, this may be a read error. The chain employs TRBV28 and TRBJ2-3; D is unclear. The CDR3 is 15 amino acids. CDR1 is MDHEN, CDR2 SYDVKM, per germline. CDR3 nucleotides: TGTGTCAGCAGTTTAAGGGATCTGGACGCAGATACGCAGTATTTT. This encodes CVSSLRDLDADTQYF.

This clonotype was seen a single time. Possible read error: a much larger clone is one base away. The gene calls are TRBV7-2 and TRBJ2-4, with 8 bases fitting TRBD1. The J call could be wrong; TRBJ2-7 is a better fit for the DNA end. The germline gives CDR1 SGHTA, CDR2 FQGNSA. The CDR3 runs to 14 residues. The CDR3 DNA follows: TGTACCAGCAGGATCGACAGGGGCTCCTACGAGCAGTACTTC. Residues: CTSRIDRGSYEQYF.

The chain has TRBV20-1 and TRBJ2-3; D perhaps matches TRBD1 (7 bases). CDR1 DFQATT and CDR2 SNEGSKA come from the germline V gene (reference sequence). V was shortened by 5 bases and J by 2 bases, with 14 bases between the two germline ends. There are 14 residues in the CDR3. In nucleotides, the CDR3 is TGCAGTGCTCAGGGGGGAGTGGACACAGATACGCAGTATTTT. Residues: CSAQGGVDTDTQYF.

In the case of this clonotype: A much more abundant neighbour one base away suggests this may be a read error. J is TRBJ2-3 and V is TRBV5-1; tentatively, D is TRBD1 or TRBD2 (7 bases each). CDR3 length: 16 amino acids. Germline-derived CDR1 and CDR2 are SGHRS and YFSETQ. The CDR3 nucleotides read TGCGCCAGCAGCTTGTTGCTGGGAGGGGGCACAGATACGCGGTATTTT. Residues: CASSLLLGGGTDTRYF. Full variable domain (remainder filled in from reference TRBV5-1 and TRBJ2-3): KAGVTQTPRYLIKTRGQQVTLSCSPISGHRSVSWYQQTPGQGLQFLFEYFSETQRNKGNFPGRFSGRQFSNSRSEMNVSTLELGDSALYLCASSLLLGGGTDTRYFGPGTRLTVL.

In nucleotides, the CDR3 is TGTGCCAGCAGCGGGGGGACAGAACGTAATGAGCAGTTCTTC. Amino acids: CASSGGTERNEQFF. The chain uses TRBV9 and TRBJ2-1; 7 nucleotides match TRBD1. Germline CDR1 and CDR2: SGDLS and YYNGEE. The trim removed 3 bases at V and 7 bases at J, leaving 7 bases unmatched. This CDR3 has 14 residues.

This clonotype appeared many times. The chain links TRBV27 to TRBJ2-7, with 14 bases lining up with TRBD2. Trimming at V came to 6 bases and at J to 0 bases, leaving 13 bases not matched to a gene. Germline lookup yields CDR1 MNHEY and CDR2 SMNVEV (reference sequence). The CDR3 spans 19 residues. The CDR3 sequence: CASRMVPWTSGGSSYEQYF. CDR3 DNA sequence: TGTGCCAGCAGGATGGTACCTTGGACTAGCGGGGGGAGCTCCTACGAGCAGTACTTC.

This clonotype was counted a few times. The chain combines TRBV6-2 or TRBV6-3 with TRBJ2-7, with D perhaps matching TRBD1 (5 bases). The CDR3 length is 11 residues. Trimming shortened V by 8 bases and J by 4 bases, and 9 bases separated the two germline ends. Germline V gene sequence: CDR1 MNHEY, CDR2 SVGEGT. The CDR3 protein is CASGQTYEQYF. In nucleotides, the CDR3 is TGTGCCAGCGGACAAACTTACGAGCAGTACTTC.

The table lists this clonotype with many counts. V is TRBV5-5 and J is TRBJ1-4, with 9 bases that match TRBD1. Germline assignment: CDR1 SGHKS and CDR2 YYEKEE (reference sequence). This CDR3 is 16 amino acids long. J was trimmed by 7 bases and V by 2 bases; bases with no gene match: 9. CDR3 sequence reads: CASSLDPGTGSEKLFF. As DNA, the CDR3 is TGTGCCAGCAGCTTAGACCCCGGGACAGGGAGTGAAAAACTGTTTTTT.